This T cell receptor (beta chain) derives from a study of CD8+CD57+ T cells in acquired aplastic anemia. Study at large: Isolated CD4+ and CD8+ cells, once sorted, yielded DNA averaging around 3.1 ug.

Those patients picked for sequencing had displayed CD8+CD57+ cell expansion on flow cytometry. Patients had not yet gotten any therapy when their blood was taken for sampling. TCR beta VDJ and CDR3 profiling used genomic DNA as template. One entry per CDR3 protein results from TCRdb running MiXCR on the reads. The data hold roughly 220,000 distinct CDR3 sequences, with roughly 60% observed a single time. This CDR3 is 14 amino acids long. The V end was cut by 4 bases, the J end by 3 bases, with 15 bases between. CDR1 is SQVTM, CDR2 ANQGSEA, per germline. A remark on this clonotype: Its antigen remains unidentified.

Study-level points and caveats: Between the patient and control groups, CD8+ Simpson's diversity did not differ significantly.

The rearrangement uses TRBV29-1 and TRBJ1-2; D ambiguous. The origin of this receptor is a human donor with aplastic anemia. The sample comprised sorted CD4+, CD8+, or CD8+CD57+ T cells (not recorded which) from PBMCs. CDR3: CSVGGRGVDYGYTF. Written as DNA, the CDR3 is TGCAGCGTTGGAGGGCGGGGTGTCGACTATGGCTACACCTTC. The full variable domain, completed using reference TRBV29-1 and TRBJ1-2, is SAVISQKPSRDICQRGTSLTIQCQVDSQVTMMFWYRQQPGQSLTLIATANQGSEATYESGFVIDKFPISRPNLTFSTLTVSNMSPEDSSIYLCSVGGRGVDYGYTFGSGTRLTVV.